This TCR beta chain was sequenced during a study of T cells in Graves' hyperthyroidism and ophthalmopathy. This CDR3 is built from 17 residues. Germline CDR1 KGHSY, CDR2 FQNENV. V was clipped by 2 bases and J by 5 bases, with 21 bases between them. Amplification yielded TCR beta CDR3 regions, with RNA transcripts as the source. The TCR CDR3 was amplified in a first-round RT-PCR using the HTBI primer set. TCRdb re-derived calls from the multiplex PCR reads in MiXCR, one entry per CDR3 protein. The sample lists a few hundred thousand distinct CDR3 sequences, 14% to 15% seen once, with approximately 32% in the top ten.

This chain links TRBV16 with TRBJ1-2; no clear D. What was sequenced was blood. This sequence originates from a young woman with Graves' hyperthyroidism. Here the CDR3 reads CASSQKKEAMPLYGYTF. The CDR3 DNA is TGTGCCAGCAGCCAAAAGAAGGAAGCCATGCCTTTGTATGGCTACACCTTC.